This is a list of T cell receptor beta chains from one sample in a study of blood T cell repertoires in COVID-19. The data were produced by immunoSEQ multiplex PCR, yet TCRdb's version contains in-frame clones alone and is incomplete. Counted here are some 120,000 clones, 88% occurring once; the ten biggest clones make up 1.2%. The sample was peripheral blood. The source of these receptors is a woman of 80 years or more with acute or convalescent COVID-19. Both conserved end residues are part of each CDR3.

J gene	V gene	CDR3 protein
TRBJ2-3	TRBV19	CASSSQGQVSTDTQYF
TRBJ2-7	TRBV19	CASSTTTGLAGTYEQYF
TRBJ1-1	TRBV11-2	CASSLGRDRGGTEAFF
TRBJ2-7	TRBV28	CASSTLGRPTYF
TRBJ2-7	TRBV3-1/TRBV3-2	CASSLSTRGEQYF
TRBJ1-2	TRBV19	CASSIGQARLNYGYTF
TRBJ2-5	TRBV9	CASSPGQLQETQYF
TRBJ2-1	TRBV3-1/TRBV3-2	CASIESGAVEQFF
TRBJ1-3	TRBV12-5	CASARTGGDTIYF
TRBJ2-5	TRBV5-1	CASSRRQAQETQYF
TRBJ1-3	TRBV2	CASSTRGGNTIYF
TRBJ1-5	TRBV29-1	CSVGGSNQPQHF
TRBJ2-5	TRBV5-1	CASSRGGPQETQYF
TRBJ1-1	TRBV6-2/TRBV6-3	CASSYSRSRLTGPKANTEAFF
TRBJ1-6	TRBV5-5	CASSFQGRVNSPLHF
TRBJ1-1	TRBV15	CATSRDSRGLEAFF
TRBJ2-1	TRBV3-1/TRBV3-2	CASSQVSGRSYNEQFF
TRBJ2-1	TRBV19	CASSPRTASPNEQFF
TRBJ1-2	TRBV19	CASSIGSKAGYTF
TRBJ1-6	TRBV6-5	CASSSSSYNSPLHF
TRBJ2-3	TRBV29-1	CSVVQGTDTQYF
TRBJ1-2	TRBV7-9	CASSLAGGFDGYTF
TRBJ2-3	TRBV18	CASSPVPTGARGTDTQYF
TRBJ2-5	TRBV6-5	CASSYSQGARATQYF
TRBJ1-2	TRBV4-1	CASSQEWNSLGYTF
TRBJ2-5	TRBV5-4	CASSGVGRGAPTPRETQYF
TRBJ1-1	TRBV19	CASSSRESTEAFF
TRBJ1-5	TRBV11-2	CATLGPSGVWDQPQHF
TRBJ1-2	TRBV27	CASSKEGQRSGGYTF
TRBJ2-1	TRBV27	CATIDYNEQFF
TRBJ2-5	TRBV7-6	CASSSQGARGETQYF
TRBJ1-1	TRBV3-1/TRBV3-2	CASSPGARAEAFF
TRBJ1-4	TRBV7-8	CASSSRGVATNEKLFF
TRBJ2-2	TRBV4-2	CASSQPQENTGELFF
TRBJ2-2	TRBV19	CASSTRYGELFF
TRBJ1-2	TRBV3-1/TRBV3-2	CASSQGDRGGYGYTF
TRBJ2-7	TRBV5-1	CASSFTGLGEYEQYF
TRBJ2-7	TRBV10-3	CAISGGTTYEQYF
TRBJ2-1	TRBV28	CASISSSGYNEQFF
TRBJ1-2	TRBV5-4	CASRGDRDRSNYGYTF
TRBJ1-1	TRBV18	CASSPTGDEAFF
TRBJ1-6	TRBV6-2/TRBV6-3	CASSYSGGNSPLHF
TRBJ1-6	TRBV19	CASATQGSSYNSPLHF
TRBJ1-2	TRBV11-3	CANFPRVGFNYGYTF
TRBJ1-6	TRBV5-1	CASSRGARDNSPLHF